This T cell receptor beta chain was profiled in a study of T cells expressing NK-cell markers. Study background: Sorted T-cell subsets CD3+CD56+NKG2C+, CD3+CD56+NKG2C- and CD3+CD56-NKG2C+ were TCR beta-sequenced. Seven donors tested HCMV-seropositive and one tested seronegative among the eight sequenced.

About this clonotype: No antigen is known for it.

The study's findings and limits: As a fraction of CD8+ T cells, dominant NKG2C+ clonotypes reached about 1.0-7.5% in six donors.

TCR beta cDNA was made by 5'RACE template switching with UMIs. TCRdb re-called the 5' RACE reads, yielding one record per CDR3 amino acid sequence without DNA. Found here are 120,000 to 150,000 distinct CDR3 sequences; the top ten clones hold 9% to 15%. Germline CDR1 SEHNR, CDR2 FQNEAQ (reference sequence). This CDR3 spans 12 amino acids. Sequencing was carried out using blood T cells: a sorted CD56 or NKG2C T cell subset, CD4+ or CD8+ T cells, or bulk PBMC T cells (not recorded which). The receptor's source is a man aged 18 to 30 in good health. This rearrangement joins TRBV7-9 to TRBJ2-1. The CDR3 reads CASSFNGVEQFF.